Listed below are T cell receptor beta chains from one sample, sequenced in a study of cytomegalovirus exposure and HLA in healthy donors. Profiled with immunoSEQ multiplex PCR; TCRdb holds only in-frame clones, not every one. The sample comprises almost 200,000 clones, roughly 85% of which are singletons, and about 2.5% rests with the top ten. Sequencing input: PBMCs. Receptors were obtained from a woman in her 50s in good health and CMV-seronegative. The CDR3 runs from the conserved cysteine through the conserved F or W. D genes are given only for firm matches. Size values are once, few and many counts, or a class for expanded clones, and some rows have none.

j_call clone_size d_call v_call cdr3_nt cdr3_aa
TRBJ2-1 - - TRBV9 TGTGCCAGCAGCGCCAGGATCGTCGATAATGAGCAGTTCTTC CASSARIVDNEQFF
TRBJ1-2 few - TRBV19 TGTGCCAGTAGTATATCGTATTCGGTTCAGGGTGGCTACACCTTC CASSISYSVQGGYTF
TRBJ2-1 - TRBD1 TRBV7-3 TGTGCCAGCAGCGTCGACAGGGGATACAATGAGCAGTTCTTC CASSVDRGYNEQFF
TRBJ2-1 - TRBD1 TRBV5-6 TGTGCCAGCAGCTTGGCCGGGACAGGGGGAGGAGGCAATGAGCAGTTCTTC CASSLAGTGGGGNEQFF
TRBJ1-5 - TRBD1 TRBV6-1 TGTGCCACCCGGGACAGGGCTTATGAGCCCCAGCATTTT CATRDRAYEPQHF
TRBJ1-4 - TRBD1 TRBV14 TGTGCCAGCAGTCAAGGAGGGACAGGGTATGAAAAACTGTTTTTT CASSQGGTGYEKLFF
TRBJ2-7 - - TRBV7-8 TGTGCCAGCAGCTCTGGACGGGAGAACTACGAGCAGTACTTC CASSSGRENYEQYF
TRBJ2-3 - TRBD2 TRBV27 TGTGCCAGCAGTTTGTCTCTCGGGAGGGCCAGTAGCACAGATACGCAGTATTTT CASSLSLGRASSTDTQYF
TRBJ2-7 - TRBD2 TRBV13 TGTGCCAGCAGCCGTATGCCAGCGGGAGGTACCTACGAGCAGTACTTC CASSRMPAGGTYEQYF
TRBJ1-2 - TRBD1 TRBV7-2 TGTGCCAGCAGCCCAGGCCAACAGGGGGCGTACGGTGGCTACACCTTC CASSPGQQGAYGGYTF
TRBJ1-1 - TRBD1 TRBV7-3 TGTGCCAGCAGGCAGGGGGTAATGAACACTGAAGCTTTCTTT CASRQGVMNTEAFF
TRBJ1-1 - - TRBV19 TGTGCCAGTAGTATGGCCAGACAGGCGTCTGAAGCTTTCTTT CASSMARQASEAFF
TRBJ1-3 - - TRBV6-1 TGTGCCAGCAGTGAAGCTCCCAGCCCTAGCTCTGGAAACACCATATATTTT CASSEAPSPSSGNTIYF
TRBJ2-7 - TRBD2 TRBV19 TGTGCCAGTAGTATAGCGGGAGGAACCTACGAGCAGTACTTC CASSIAGGTYEQYF
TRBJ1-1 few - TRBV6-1 TGTGCCAGCAGAGCATACAGGGTAAACACTGAAGCTTTCTTT CASRAYRVNTEAFF
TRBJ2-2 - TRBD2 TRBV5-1 TGCGCCAGCAGCTTTCTCGTGGGGGGGGACACCGGGGAGCTGTTTTTT CASSFLVGGDTGELFF
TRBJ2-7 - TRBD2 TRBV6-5 TGTGCCAGCCACCTTGGGGCTAGCGGGTCCTACGAGCAGTACTTC CASHLGASGSYEQYF
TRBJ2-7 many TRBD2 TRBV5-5 TGTGCCAGCAGCCCGGGGACTAGCGGTCCCTACGAGCAGTACTTC CASSPGTSGPYEQYF
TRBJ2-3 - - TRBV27 TGTGCCAGCAGCAGGAGAGACCCAGGGGATACGCAGTATTTT CASSRRDPGDTQYF
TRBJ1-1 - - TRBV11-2 TGTGCCAGCAGTCTAGAGGGGGGGAGCACTGAAGCTTTCTTT CASSLEGGSTEAFF
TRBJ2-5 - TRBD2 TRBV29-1 TGCAGCGTTGAAAAGGGACTAGCGGGAGGGCCGGAGGTCGAGGGGGAGACCCAGTACTTC CSVEKGLAGGPEVEGETQYF
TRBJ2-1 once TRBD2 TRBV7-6 TGTGCCAGCAGCTTAGGGGTGGATAGCGGGAGGTCCCTAGGGGGTGAGCAGTTCTTC CASSLGVDSGRSLGGEQFF